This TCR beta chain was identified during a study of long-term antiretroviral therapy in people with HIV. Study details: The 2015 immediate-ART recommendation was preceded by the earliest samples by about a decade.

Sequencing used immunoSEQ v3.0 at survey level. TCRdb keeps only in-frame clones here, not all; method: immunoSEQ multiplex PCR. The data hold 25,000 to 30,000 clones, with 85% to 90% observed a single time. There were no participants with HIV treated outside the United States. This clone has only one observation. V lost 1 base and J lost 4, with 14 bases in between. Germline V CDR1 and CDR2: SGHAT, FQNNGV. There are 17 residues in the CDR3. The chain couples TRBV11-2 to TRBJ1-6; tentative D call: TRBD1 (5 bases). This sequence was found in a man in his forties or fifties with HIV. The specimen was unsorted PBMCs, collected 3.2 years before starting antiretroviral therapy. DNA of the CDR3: TGTGCCAGCAGCTTAGTAGCAGGGCGGATATATAATTCACCCCTCCACTTT. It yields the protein CASSLVAGRIYNSPLHF.